This T cell receptor beta chain was observed in a study of T cell repertoires in cytomegalovirus infection. Whole-study context: CMV infection together with matching HLA type was indicated by public TCR beta signatures.

Turning to this clonotype: The antigen remains unidentified. This may stem from a read error, because a much larger clone lies one nucleotide away.

This CDR3 contains 15 residues. CDR1 and CDR2 (germline): SGHVS, FQNEAQ. Findings of the study overall: Ex vivo, HLA-C-restricted CMV-specific TCR beta clonotypes prevailed over the rest of the response. Summed public TCR beta family frequency identified CMV carriers bearing the relevant HLA.

One entry per CDR3 protein results from TCRdb running MiXCR on the reads. The sample shows about 920,000 distinct CDR3 sequences, around 32% of them seen only once. This clonotype was obtained from a human donor in good health (CMV status not recorded). Some clones in this sample may be carry-over from other donors' samples. This specimen consisted of cultured CD8+ T cells from PBMCs, obtained from culture after CMV antigen stimulation. This chain links TRBV7-8 with TRBJ2-3; maybe TRBD1 (5 bases). Here the CDR3 reads CASSSTGQGIDMQYF. The CDR3 DNA follows: TGTGCCAGCAGCTCCACCGGGCAGGGTATAGATATGCAGTATTTT. The full variable domain, in which reference TRBV7-8 and TRBJ2-3 provide the parts outside the CDR3, is GAGVSQSPRYKVAKRGQDVALRCDPISGHVSLFWYQQALGQGPEFLTYFQNEAQLDKSGLPSDRFFAERPEGSVSTLKIQRTQQEDSAVYLCASSSTGQGIDMQYFGPGTRLTVL.